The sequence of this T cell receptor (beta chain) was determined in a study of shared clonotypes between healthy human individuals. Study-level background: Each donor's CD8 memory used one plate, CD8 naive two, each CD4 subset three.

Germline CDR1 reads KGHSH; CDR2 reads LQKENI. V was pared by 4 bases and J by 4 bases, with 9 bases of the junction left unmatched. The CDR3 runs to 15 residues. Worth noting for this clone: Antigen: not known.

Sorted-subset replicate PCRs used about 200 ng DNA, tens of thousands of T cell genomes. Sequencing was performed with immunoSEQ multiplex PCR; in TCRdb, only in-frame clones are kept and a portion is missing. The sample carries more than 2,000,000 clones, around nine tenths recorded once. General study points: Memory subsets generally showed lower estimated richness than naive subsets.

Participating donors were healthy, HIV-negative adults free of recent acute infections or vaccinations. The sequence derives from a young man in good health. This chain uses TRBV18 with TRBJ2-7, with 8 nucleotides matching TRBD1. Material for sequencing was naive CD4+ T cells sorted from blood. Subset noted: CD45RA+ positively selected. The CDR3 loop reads CASSRGNRGEYEQYF. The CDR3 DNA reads TGTGCCAGCTCACGAGGCAACAGGGGGGAGTACGAGCAGTACTTC.